This T cell receptor (beta chain) was sequenced in a study of shared clonotypes between healthy human individuals. As concerns this clone: Its specificity is unknown.

Study-wide results and limits: The sole specimen, blood, was sampled, and tissue repertoires likely differ. Among donors, sharing of clonotypes was expected to be affected by sequencing depth.

Germline values: CDR1 LNHNV, CDR2 YYDKDF (reference sequence). CDR3 length: 15 residues. V lost 3 bases and J 4 bases, leaving 15 bases between the germline ends. The assay was immunoSEQ multiplex PCR, and TCRdb's table has in-frame clones only and misses some. The repertoire holds some 2,400,000 clones, more than 90% seen once, with 0.1% to 0.15% in the top ten. This TCR derives from a man aged 18 to 29 in good health. The sample consisted of naive CD4+ T cells sorted from blood. Subset of the sample: CD45RA+ positively selected. This chain uses TRBV15 with TRBJ2-5; D is undetermined. CDR3 DNA sequence: TGTGCCACCAGCAGGTATCGCCAAAGCCGAGAGACCCAGTACTTC. This codes for CATSRYRQSRETQYF.